This passage covers 31 T cell receptor beta chains from one sample sequenced in a study of blood T cell repertoires in COVID-19 (dated by TCRdb to 2020 to 2022). Library generation was performed with the immunoSEQ multiplex PCR assay. TCRdb carries this immuneACCESS record with in-frame sequences only. Its versions omit some clonotypes, under half of them owing to an unresolved V gene in the studies checked, with the rest unexplained. Within this sample are approximately 300,000 clones, with 85% of them counted one time only. Around 1.9% of the sample comes from the top ten. The sample taken for sequencing was PBMCs or T cells enriched from blood (not recorded which). The receptors shown here come from a woman aged 30 to 39 who had been exposed to COVID-19.

The chain has TRBV27 and TRBJ1-3; D call uncertain. V lost 5 bases and J lost 4, with 9 bases in between. CDR3 length: 13 amino acids. CDR1 is MNHEY and CDR2 is SMNVEV in the germline V gene (reference sequence). The CDR3 coding sequence is TGTGCCAGCAGTCCGAGTTTGGGAAACACCATATATTTT. Amino acids: CASSPSLGNTIYF.

This clone occurred a few times. Other DNA sequences in this specimen translate into the identical CDR3. V usage is TRBV5-1 and J usage is TRBJ2-5; D is uncertain. The CDR3 has 13 amino acids. The germline V gene has CDR1 SGHRS and CDR2 YFSETQ. The V end lost 3 bases, the J end lost 2 bases, and 8 bases lay between the germline ends. The CDR3 DNA follows: TGCGCCAGCAGCTCTACCCTGCAAGAGACCCAGTACTTC. Protein sequence: CASSSTLQETQYF.

The V and J genes are TRBV28 and TRBJ1-1; D not certain. The CDR3 runs to 13 residues. Germline V gene data show CDR1 as MDHEN and CDR2 as SYDVKM. Trimming cost V 7 bases and J 0 bases, with 9 bases left between them. CDR3 nucleotide sequence: TGTGCCAGCATACCAACACTGAACACTGAAGCTTTCTTT. Translation: CASIPTLNTEAFF.

The rearrangement links TRBV13 to TRBJ1-2, with 8 positions matching TRBD1. CDR3 length equals 20 residues. V shed 1 base and J 7 bases; nucleotides not matched to a gene: 23. Germline CDR1 reads PRHDT; CDR2 reads FYEKMQ (reference sequence). The CDR3 nucleotides are TGTGCCAGCAGCTTAGTTCGCATCCCGCCCCTCCAGGGGGCGGTTTTTGGCTACACCTTC. It encodes CASSLVRIPPLQGAVFGYTF.

V gene TRBV5-1 combines with J gene TRBJ2-5; D might be TRBD2 (5 bases). Germline loops: CDR1 SGHRS, CDR2 YFSETQ. With 0 bases removed from V and 4 bases from J, the gap between germline ends came to 13 bases. The CDR3 is 15 residues long. DNA of the CDR3: TGCGCCAGCAGCTTGGGGGTGGCGGGTCTAGAGACCCAGTACTTC. Translated: CASSLGVAGLETQYF. The full variable domain, rest sourced from reference TRBV5-1 and TRBJ2-5, is KAGVTQTPRYLIKTRGQQVTLSCSPISGHRSVSWYQQTPGQGLQFLFEYFSETQRNKGNFPGRFSGRQFSNSRSEMNVSTLELGDSALYLCASSLGVAGLETQYFGPGTRLLVL.

The V and J genes are TRBV7-9 and TRBJ2-5; D not certain. V was trimmed by 2 bases and J by 4 bases, leaving 5 bases between them. The CDR3 spans 12 residues. From germline, CDR1 is SEHNR and CDR2 FQNEAQ (reference sequence). CDR3 in amino acids: CASSLNIETQYF. The CDR3 nucleotides read TGTGCCAGCAGCTTAAACATAGAGACCCAGTACTTC.

The rearrangement joins TRBV30 to TRBJ2-1; 7 nucleotides line up with TRBD2. Trimming removed 2 bases from V and 8 bases from J; junction bases left unmatched: 15. From germline, CDR1 is GTSNPN and CDR2 SVGIG (reference sequence). This CDR3 has 16 amino acids. The CDR3 loop is CAWSRSGGLFHDEQFF. CDR3 DNA: TGTGCCTGGAGTCGTTCGGGAGGCCTTTTCCACGATGAGCAGTTCTTC.

The gene calls are TRBV5-1 and TRBJ2-7; 7 nucleotides align to TRBD1. The CDR3 is 14 residues long. Germline V gene data show CDR1 as SGHRS and CDR2 as YFSETQ. Trimming took 1 base from V and 5 from J; bases not matched to a gene: 6. CDR3 sequence (DNA): TGCGCCAGCAGCTTGATGACAGGGAACAACGAGCAGTACTTC. Translated: CASSLMTGNNEQYF.

This clone was picked up one time. The chain combines TRBV27 with TRBJ1-1; D remains ambiguous. Germline CDR1 and CDR2: MNHEY and SMNVEV (reference sequence). The V end lost 3 bases, the J end lost 11 bases, and 16 bases lay between the germline ends. The CDR3 has 13 residues. This CDR3 reads CASSFKGSSRAFF. For the CDR3, the DNA is TGTGCCAGCAGTTTCAAAGGGTCTAGCAGGGCTTTCTTT.

V is TRBV10-1 and J is TRBJ2-1; perhaps TRBD2 as D (6 bases). The CDR3 length is 19 residues. Per germline, CDR1 WNHNN and CDR2 SYGVQD (reference sequence). V was trimmed by 4 bases and J by 1 base, leaving 23 bases between them. The CDR3 spells CASSGGTFGEEGSYNEQFF. The DNA of the CDR3 is TGCGCCAGCAGTGGAGGGACTTTCGGGGAGGAGGGGTCCTACAATGAGCAGTTCTTC.

This sequence joins TRBV27 and TRBJ1-6; 7 bases map to TRBD1. Germline V gene sequence: CDR1 MNHEY, CDR2 SMNVEV (reference sequence). The CDR3 has 14 amino acids. The J segment lost 7 bases and the V segment lost 5 bases, leaving 5 bases of the junction unmatched. CDR3 residues: CASSKPGQNSPLHF. The CDR3 DNA reads as TGTGCCAGCAGTAAACCGGGACAGAATTCACCCCTCCACTTT.

The chain links TRBV6-2 or TRBV6-3 to TRBJ2-7; D is possibly TRBD1 (5 bases). With 4 bases removed from V and 3 bases from J, the gap between germline ends came to 13 bases. The CDR3 length is 14 residues. Germline assignment: CDR1 MNHEY and CDR2 SVGEGT. The CDR3 reads CASSLIGEVYEQYF. The CDR3 DNA follows: TGTGCCAGCAGTTTAATAGGGGAAGTCTACGAGCAGTACTTC.

The J gene is TRBJ2-7, the V gene TRBV4-1; a weak D match, TRBD2 (6 bases). CDR1 and CDR2 from the germline V gene are MGHRA and YSYEKL. V lost 0 bases and J lost 1, with 22 bases in between. There are 19 residues in the CDR3. The CDR3 DNA follows: TGCGCCAGCAGCCAAGAGCACCTGCAATTTAGCGGAAATTCCTACGAGCAGTACTTC. This encodes CASSQEHLQFSGNSYEQYF.

The chain employs TRBV28 and TRBJ2-1; 11 nucleotides agree with TRBD2. Germline V CDR1 and CDR2: MDHEN, SYDVKM. The CDR3 has 15 amino acids. V was pared by 4 bases and J by 7 bases, with 6 bases of the junction left unmatched. The CDR3 is CASSSIAGGVNEQFF. The CDR3 DNA reads as TGTGCCAGCAGTTCGATAGCGGGAGGGGTTAATGAGCAGTTCTTC. Using reference TRBV28 and TRBJ2-1 for the parts outside the CDR3, the full variable domain is DVKVTQSSRYLVKRTGEKVFLECVQDMDHENMFWYRQDPGLGLRLIYFSYDVKMKEKGDIPEGYSVSREKKERFSLILESASTNQTSMYLCASSSIAGGVNEQFFGPGTRLTVL.

The V call is TRBV28, the J call TRBJ1-2, with TRBD1 identical over 11 bases. Germline V CDR1 and CDR2: MDHEN, SYDVKM. Trimming took 3 bases from V and 6 from J; bases not matched to a gene: 12. The CDR3 has 17 residues. The CDR3 sequence is CASSLGTGGGLAHGYTF. CDR3 nucleotides: TGTGCCAGCAGTTTGGGGACAGGGGGTGGACTAGCGCATGGCTACACCTTC.

The chain employs TRBV6-1 and TRBJ2-7, with D maybe TRBD1 (6 bases). The V end lost 0 bases, the J end lost 4 bases, and 10 bases lay between the germline ends. CDR3 length: 14 residues. In germline, CDR1 is MNHNS, CDR2 SASEGT. DNA for the CDR3: TGTGCCAGCAGTGAAGCGGGCACAGGGTACGAGCAGTACTTC. Translation gives CASSEAGTGYEQYF.

This sequence joins TRBV9 and TRBJ1-6, with D uncertain. The CDR3 covers 13 residues. Germline values: CDR1 SGDLS, CDR2 YYNGEE. Deletions cut 0 bases from V and 9 bases from J, with 7 bases between. The CDR3: CASSVVEGSPLHF. DNA of the CDR3: TGTGCCAGCAGCGTAGTTGAGGGTTCACCCCTCCACTTT. Full variable domain (outside the CDR3, taken from reference TRBV9 and TRBJ1-6): DSGVTQTPKHLITATGQRVTLRCSPRSGDLSVYWYQQSLDQGLQFLIQYYNGEERAKGNILERFSAQQFPDLHSELNLSSLELGDSALYFCASSVVEGSPLHFGNGTRLTVT.

V usage is TRBV6-5 and J usage is TRBJ2-5, with no clear D. Looked up from germline, CDR1 is MNHEY and CDR2 is SVGAGI. CDR3 size: 12 residues. V was clipped by 8 bases and J by 5 bases, with 12 bases between them. CDR3 amino acids: CASRGIAETQYF. In nucleotides, the CDR3 is TGTGCCAGCCGAGGTATTGCCGAGACCCAGTACTTC.

The chain links TRBV7-8 to TRBJ1-1, with D possibly being TRBD1 (5 bases). Looked up from germline, CDR1 is SGHVS and CDR2 is FQNEAQ. Trimming shortened V by 5 bases and J by 4 bases, and 17 bases separated the two germline ends. The CDR3 covers 15 residues. The CDR3: CASSPITGGGTEAFF. CDR3 in DNA: TGTGCCAGCAGCCCCATAACCGGGGGAGGCACTGAAGCTTTCTTT.

This rearrangement joins TRBV12-3 or TRBV12-4 to TRBJ1-5; D remains unclear. V was trimmed by 2 bases and J by 6 bases, leaving 8 bases between them. The CDR3 consists of 13 residues. In DNA form, the CDR3 reads TGTGCCAGCAGTTTAAAAGTGCGTCAGCCCCAGCATTTT. It is translated as CASSLKVRQPQHF.

The rearrangement uses TRBV7-2 and TRBJ2-7; TRBD2 agrees at 9 bases. The germline CDR1 and CDR2 sequences are SGHTA and FQGNSA. V was pared by 11 bases and J by 8 bases, with 13 bases of the junction left unmatched. The CDR3 is made up of 13 amino acids. CDR3 region: CASGAGGPMKQYF. In DNA form, the CDR3 reads TGTGCCTCCGGGGCGGGGGGGCCCATGAAGCAGTACTTC.

This clone has just a few counts. This chain links TRBV13 with TRBJ1-2; TRBD1 is a possible D gene (6 bases). Germline lookup yields CDR1 PRHDT and CDR2 FYEKMQ (reference sequence). The CDR3 runs 14 residues. V lost 0 bases and J lost 5, with 10 bases in between. In DNA, the CDR3 is TGTGCCAGCAGCTTAGGATCAGGGGTTTATGGCTACACCTTC. Protein: CASSLGSGVYGYTF.

The chain carries TRBV28 and TRBJ2-5; D unresolved. CDR1 is MDHEN and CDR2 is SYDVKM in the germline V gene. The CDR3 loop spans 13 amino acids. The V and J ends lost 3 bases and 1 base respectively, with 6 bases between them. The CDR3 reads CASSFSFQETQYF. The CDR3 nucleotides are TGTGCCAGCAGTTTTTCCTTCCAAGAGACCCAGTACTTC.

The chain uses TRBV19 and TRBJ1-4; D is unclear. Trimming shortened V by 4 bases and J by 0 bases, and 9 bases separated the two germline ends. The CDR3 spans 15 residues. From germline, CDR1 is LNHDA and CDR2 SQIVND (reference sequence). This CDR3 reads CASSTHLTTNEKLFF. CDR3 DNA sequence: TGTGCCAGTAGTACCCACTTGACAACTAATGAAAAACTGTTTTTT.

The gene calls are TRBV3-1 (or the pseudogene TRBV3-2) and TRBJ2-3, with 11 nucleotides matching TRBD2. The CDR3 covers 17 residues. Germline assignment: CDR1 LGHDT and CDR2 YNNKEL (reference sequence). V shed 2 bases and J 1 base; nucleotides not matched to a gene: 5. The CDR3 loop is CASSQLSGGAGTDTQYF. Written as DNA, the CDR3 is TGTGCCAGCAGCCAACTTAGCGGGGGGGCTGGCACAGATACGCAGTATTTT.

The CDR3 sequence: CSVDTGTGSNIQYF. The DNA for the CDR3 is TGCAGCGTTGATACCGGGACAGGGAGTAACATTCAGTACTTC. The chain employs TRBV29-1 and TRBJ2-4; 9 bases agree with TRBD1. The CDR3 spans 14 residues. Germline V CDR1 and CDR2: SQVTM, ANQGSEA. V trimming: 3 bases; J trimming: 7 bases; junction bases outside the gene matches: 7. The full variable domain, in which reference TRBV29-1 and TRBJ2-4 provide the parts outside the CDR3, is SAVISQKPSRDICQRGTSLTIQCQVDSQVTMMFWYRQQPGQSLTLIATANQGSEATYESGFVIDKFPISRPNLTFSTLTVSNMSPEDSSIYLCSVDTGTGSNIQYFGAGTRLSVL.

The rearrangement uses TRBV7-9 and TRBJ1-2, with 7 bases aligning to TRBD1. Trimming cost V 1 base and J 8 bases; bases outside gene matches: 7. The CDR3 extends over 14 amino acids. The germline CDR1 and CDR2 sequences are SEHNR and FQNEAQ (reference sequence). This CDR3 is CASSLETRQGGYTF. The CDR3 DNA reads TGTGCCAGCAGCTTAGAGACCAGACAGGGCGGCTACACCTTC.

The J gene is TRBJ2-7, the V gene TRBV5-1; D remains ambiguous. Trimming took 5 bases from V and 5 from J, leaving 14 bases between them. Germline lookup yields CDR1 SGHRS and CDR2 YFSETQ. This CDR3 spans 13 amino acids. This CDR3 is CASRNRVSDEQYF. DNA of the CDR3: TGCGCCAGCAGGAACCGGGTTTCTGACGAGCAGTACTTC.

The chain recombines TRBV23-1 with TRBJ2-5; 8 bases are a match to TRBD1. Being an ORF, TRBV23-1 has a function that is uncertain. Losses at the gene ends were 11 bases for V and 5 bases for J; bases not matched to a gene: 16. The CDR3 is made up of 15 amino acids. CDR3 coding DNA: TGCGCCCTTATTGGACAGGGTGGAACTTTGGAGACCCAGTACTTC. Encoded protein: CALIGQGGTLETQYF.

This chain joins TRBV15 and TRBJ1-1; 7 nucleotides align to TRBD1. V was pared by 4 bases and J by 7 bases, with 9 bases of the junction left unmatched. The CDR3 loop spans 14 amino acids. CDR1 is LNHNV, CDR2 YYDKDF, per germline (reference sequence). CDR3: CATSKGQESGEAFF. The CDR3 bases are TGTGCCACCAGCAAAGGACAGGAGTCCGGTGAAGCTTTCTTT.

The chain links TRBV5-4 to TRBJ1-2; no clear D. V was trimmed by 3 bases and J by 8 bases, leaving 20 bases between them. This CDR3 has 15 amino acids. Germline V gene lookup returns CDR1 SGHNT and CDR2 YYREEE (reference sequence). CDR3 in amino acids: CASSSPGRVNPGYTF. The CDR3 DNA reads TGTGCCAGCAGCTCCCCCGGGAGGGTAAATCCAGGCTACACCTTC.